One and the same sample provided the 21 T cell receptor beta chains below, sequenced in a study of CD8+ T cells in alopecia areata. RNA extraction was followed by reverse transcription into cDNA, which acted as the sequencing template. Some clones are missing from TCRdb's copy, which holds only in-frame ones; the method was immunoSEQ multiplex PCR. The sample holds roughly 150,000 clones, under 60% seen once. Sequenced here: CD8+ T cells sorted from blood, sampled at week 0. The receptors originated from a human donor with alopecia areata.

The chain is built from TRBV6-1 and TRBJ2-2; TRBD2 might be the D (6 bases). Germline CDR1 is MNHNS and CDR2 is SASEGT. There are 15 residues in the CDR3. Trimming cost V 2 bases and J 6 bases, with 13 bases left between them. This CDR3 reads CASSEMGPGAGELFF. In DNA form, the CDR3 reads TGTGCCAGCAGTGAAATGGGTCCGGGGGCCGGGGAGCTGTTTTTT.

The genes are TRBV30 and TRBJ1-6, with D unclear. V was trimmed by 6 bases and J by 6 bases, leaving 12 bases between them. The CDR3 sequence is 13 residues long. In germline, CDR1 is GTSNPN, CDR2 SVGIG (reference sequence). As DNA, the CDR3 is TGTGCCTGTGAAAGCGAGTGTAATTCACCCCTCCACTTT. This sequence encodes CACESECNSPLHF.

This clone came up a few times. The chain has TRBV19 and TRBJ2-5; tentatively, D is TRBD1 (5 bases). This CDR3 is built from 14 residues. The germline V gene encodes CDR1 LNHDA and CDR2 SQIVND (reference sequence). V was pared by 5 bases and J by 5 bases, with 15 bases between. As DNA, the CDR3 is TGTGCCAGTAGTCCGGACACCGACGGGGAGACCCAGTACTTC. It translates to CASSPDTDGETQYF.

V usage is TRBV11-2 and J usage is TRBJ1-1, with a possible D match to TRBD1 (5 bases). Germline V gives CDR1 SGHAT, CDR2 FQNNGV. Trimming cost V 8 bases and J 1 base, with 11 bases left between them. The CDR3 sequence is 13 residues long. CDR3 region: CASLTETNTEAFF. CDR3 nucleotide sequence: TGTGCCAGCCTGACAGAGACGAACACTGAAGCTTTCTTT.

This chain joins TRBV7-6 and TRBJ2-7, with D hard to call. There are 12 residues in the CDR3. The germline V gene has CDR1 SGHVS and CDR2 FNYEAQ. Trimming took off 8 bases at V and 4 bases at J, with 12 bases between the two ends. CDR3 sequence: CASGPTEYEQYF. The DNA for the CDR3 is TGTGCCAGCGGCCCTACAGAATACGAGCAGTACTTC.

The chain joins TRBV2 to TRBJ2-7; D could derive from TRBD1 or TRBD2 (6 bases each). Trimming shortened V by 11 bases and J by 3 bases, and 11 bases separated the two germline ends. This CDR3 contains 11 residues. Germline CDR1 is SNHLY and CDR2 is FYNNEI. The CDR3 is CASGAGYEQYF. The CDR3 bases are TGTGCCTCGGGGGCAGGCTACGAGCAGTACTTC.

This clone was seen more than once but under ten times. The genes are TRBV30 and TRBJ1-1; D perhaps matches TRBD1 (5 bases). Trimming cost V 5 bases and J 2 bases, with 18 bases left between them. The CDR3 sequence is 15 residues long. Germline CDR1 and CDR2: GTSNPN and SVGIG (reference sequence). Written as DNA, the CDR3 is TGTGCCTGGGGTCGGGACCAAGGGGCTAACACTGAAGCTTTCTTT. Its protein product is CAWGRDQGANTEAFF.

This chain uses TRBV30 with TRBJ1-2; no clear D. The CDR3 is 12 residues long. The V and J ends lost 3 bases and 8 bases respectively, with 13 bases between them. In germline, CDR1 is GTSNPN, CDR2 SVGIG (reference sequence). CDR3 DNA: TGTGCCTGGAGGTTGGAGAATCGGGGCTACACCTTC. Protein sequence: CAWRLENRGYTF.

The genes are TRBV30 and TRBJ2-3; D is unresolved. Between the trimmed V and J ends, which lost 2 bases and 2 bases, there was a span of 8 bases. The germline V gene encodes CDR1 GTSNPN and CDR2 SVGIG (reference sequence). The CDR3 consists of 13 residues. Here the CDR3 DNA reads TGTGCCTGGAGTTTTGGGGTCACAGATACGCAGTATTTT. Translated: CAWSFGVTDTQYF. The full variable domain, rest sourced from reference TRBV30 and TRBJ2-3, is SQTIHQWPATLVQPVGSPLSLECTVEGTSNPNLYWYRQAAGRGLQLLFYSVGIGQISSEVPQNLSASRPQDRQFILSSKKLLLSDSGFYLCAWSFGVTDTQYFGPGTRLTVL.

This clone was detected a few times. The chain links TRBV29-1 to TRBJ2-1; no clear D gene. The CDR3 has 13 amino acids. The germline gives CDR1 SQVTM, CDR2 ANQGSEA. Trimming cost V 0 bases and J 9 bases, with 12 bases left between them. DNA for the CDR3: TGCAGCGTTGAAGATCTAGGGTCGGGTGAGCAGTTCTTC. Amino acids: CSVEDLGSGEQFF.

The CDR3 spells CSVGDRNTEAFF. For the CDR3, the DNA is TGCAGCGTTGGTGACAGAAACACTGAAGCTTTCTTT. V usage is TRBV29-1 and J usage is TRBJ1-1, with D possibly matching TRBD1 (5 bases). V lost 4 bases and J lost 2, with 8 bases in between. CDR3 length: 12 residues. Germline V gives CDR1 SQVTM, CDR2 ANQGSEA.

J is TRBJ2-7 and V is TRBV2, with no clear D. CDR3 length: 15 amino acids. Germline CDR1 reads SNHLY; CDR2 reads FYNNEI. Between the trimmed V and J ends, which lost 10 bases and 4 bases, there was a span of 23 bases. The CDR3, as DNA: TGTGCCATGACCCCAGCAGGCCACCAGCCTTACGAGCAGTACTTC. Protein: CAMTPAGHQPYEQYF.

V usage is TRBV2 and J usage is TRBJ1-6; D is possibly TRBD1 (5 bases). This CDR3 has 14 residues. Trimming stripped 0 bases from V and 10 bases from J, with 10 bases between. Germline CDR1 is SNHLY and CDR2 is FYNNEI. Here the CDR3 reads CASSEAAGKSPLHF. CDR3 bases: TGTGCCAGCAGTGAAGCGGCAGGGAAATCACCCCTCCACTTT.

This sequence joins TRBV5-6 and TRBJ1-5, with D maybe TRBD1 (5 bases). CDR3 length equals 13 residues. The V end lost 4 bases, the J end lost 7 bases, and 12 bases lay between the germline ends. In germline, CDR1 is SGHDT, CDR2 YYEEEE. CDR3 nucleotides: TGTGCCAGCAGCATACTGGGGGACCAGCCCCAGCATTTT. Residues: CASSILGDQPQHF.

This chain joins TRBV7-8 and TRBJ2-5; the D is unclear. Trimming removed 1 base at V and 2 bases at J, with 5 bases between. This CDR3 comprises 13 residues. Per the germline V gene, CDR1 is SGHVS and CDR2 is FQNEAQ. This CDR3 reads CASSLVGQETQYF. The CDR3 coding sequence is TGTGCCAGCAGCTTAGTAGGTCAAGAGACCCAGTACTTC.

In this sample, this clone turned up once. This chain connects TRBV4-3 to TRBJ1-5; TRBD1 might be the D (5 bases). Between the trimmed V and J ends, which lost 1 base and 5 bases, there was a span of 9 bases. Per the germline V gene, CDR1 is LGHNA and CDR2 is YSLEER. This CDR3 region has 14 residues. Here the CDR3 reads CASSQVEGDQPQHF. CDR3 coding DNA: TGCGCCAGCAGCCAAGTAGAAGGGGATCAGCCCCAGCATTTT.

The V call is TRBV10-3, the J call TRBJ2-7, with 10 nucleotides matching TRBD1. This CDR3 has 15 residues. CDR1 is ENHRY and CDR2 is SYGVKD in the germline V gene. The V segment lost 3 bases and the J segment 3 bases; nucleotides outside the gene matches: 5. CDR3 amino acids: CAISEFDRGLYEQYF. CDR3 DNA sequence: TGTGCCATCAGTGAATTCGACAGGGGGCTCTACGAGCAGTACTTC.

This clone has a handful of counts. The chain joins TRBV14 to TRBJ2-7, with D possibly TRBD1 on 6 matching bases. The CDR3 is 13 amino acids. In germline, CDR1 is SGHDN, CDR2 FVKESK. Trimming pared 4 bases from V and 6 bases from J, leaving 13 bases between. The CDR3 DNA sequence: TGTGCCAGCAGCCCAGGGGCTGCCCTCGAGCAGTACTTC. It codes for CASSPGAALEQYF. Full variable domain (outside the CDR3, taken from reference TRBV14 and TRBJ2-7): EAGVTQFPSHSVIEKGQTVTLRCDPISGHDNLYWYRRVMGKEIKFLLHFVKESKQDESGMPNNRFLAERTGGTYSTLKVQPAELEDSGVYFCASSPGAALEQYFGPGTRLTVT.

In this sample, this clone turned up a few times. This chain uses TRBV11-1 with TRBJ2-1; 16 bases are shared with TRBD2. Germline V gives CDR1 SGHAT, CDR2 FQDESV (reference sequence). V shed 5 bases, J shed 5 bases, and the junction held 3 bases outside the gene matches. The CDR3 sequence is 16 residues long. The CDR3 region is CASSGTSGGEHNEQFF. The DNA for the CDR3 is TGTGCCAGCAGCGGGACTAGCGGGGGGGAACACAATGAGCAGTTCTTC.

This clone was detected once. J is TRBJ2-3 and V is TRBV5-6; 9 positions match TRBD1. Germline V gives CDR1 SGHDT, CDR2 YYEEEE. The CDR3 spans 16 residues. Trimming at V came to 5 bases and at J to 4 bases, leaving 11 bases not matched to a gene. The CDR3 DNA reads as TGTGCCAGCAGTGATTTCACAGGGGGCAAGGCAGATACGCAGTATTTT. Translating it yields CASSDFTGGKADTQYF.

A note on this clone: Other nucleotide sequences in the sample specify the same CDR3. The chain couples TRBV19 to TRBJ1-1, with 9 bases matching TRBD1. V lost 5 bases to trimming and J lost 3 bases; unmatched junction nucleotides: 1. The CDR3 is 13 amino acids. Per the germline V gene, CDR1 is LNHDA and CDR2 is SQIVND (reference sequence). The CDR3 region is CASSWTGDTEAFF. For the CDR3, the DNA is TGTGCCAGTAGTTGGACAGGGGACACTGAAGCTTTCTTT.